Listed below are T cell receptor beta chains from one sample, sequenced in a study of blood T cell repertoires in COVID-19. Only in-frame clones appear in the TCRdb table, and some are missing; sequencing was by immunoSEQ multiplex PCR. The sample consists of a few hundred thousand clones, over 75% of them appearing once. Sequenced material: peripheral blood. These receptors all come from a human donor in a cohort sampled during active COVID-19. The CDR3 runs from the conserved cysteine through the conserved F or W. The D gene is left open where the match is weak. Clone size is stated in some rows and not others, as once, few, many or a class when expanded.

d_call | clone_size | j_call | v_call | cdr3_aa | cdr3_nt
TRBD1 | - | TRBJ1-5 | TRBV5-1 | CASRQGPTLDQPQHF | TGCGCCAGCCGACAGGGGCCTACCCTGGATCAGCCCCAGCATTTT
- | - | TRBJ1-5 | TRBV4-1 | CASRKSGGDSNQPQHF | TGCGCCAGCAGGAAATCGGGAGGGGATAGCAATCAGCCCCAGCATTTT
- | once | TRBJ1-2 | TRBV3-1/TRBV3-2 | CASSQDYSNYGYTF | TGTGCCAGCAGCCAAGATTACTCTAACTATGGCTACACCTTC
TRBD1 | - | TRBJ2-3 | TRBV6-5 | CASSPDRGRADTQYF | TGTGCCAGCAGTCCCGACAGGGGAAGGGCAGATACGCAGTATTTT
- | - | TRBJ1-4 | TRBV25-1 | CASSEYRGGMEEKLFF | TGTGCCAGCAGTGAATATAGGGGGGGCATGGAAGAAAAACTGTTTTTT
- | - | TRBJ1-5 | TRBV4-2 | CASSLDTFSNQPQHF | TGTGCCAGCAGCCTTGACACCTTTAGCAATCAGCCCCAGCATTTT
- | - | TRBJ2-3 | TRBV11-2 | CASSLVSSDTQYF | TGTGCCAGCAGCTTAGTGTCGTCAGATACGCAGTATTTT
TRBD2 | once | TRBJ2-1 | TRBV6-5 | CASSSPGLADHEQFF | TGTGCCAGCAGTTCCCCGGGACTAGCGGACCATGAGCAGTTCTTC
- | once | TRBJ2-1 | TRBV5-4 | CASSFSRSSFGEQFF | TGTGCCAGCAGCTTTTCGCGATCTTCGTTCGGTGAGCAGTTCTTC
- | once | TRBJ1-4 | TRBV5-1 | CASSLGGYATNEKLFF | TGCGCCAGCAGCTTGGGAGGGTACGCAACTAATGAAAAACTGTTTTTT
- | once | TRBJ2-7 | TRBV2 | CASSEALYSWEQYF | TGTGCCAGCAGTGAAGCGCTTTACAGTTGGGAGCAGTACTTC
- | - | TRBJ2-3 | TRBV24-1 | CATSDDPGGTDTQYF | TGTGCCACCAGTGATGACCCCGGGGGCACAGATACGCAGTATTTT
TRBD1 | - | TRBJ2-7 | TRBV2 | CASSDPDRVGSYEQYF | TGTGCCAGCAGTGACCCCGACAGGGTCGGGTCCTACGAGCAGTACTTC
- | - | TRBJ1-4 | TRBV12-5 | CASAQGRVLEKLFF | TGTGCTAGTGCCCAAGGCCGGGTCCTTGAAAAACTGTTTTTT
TRBD1 | - | TRBJ2-7 | TRBV18 | CASSPTDRVYEQYF | TGTGCCAGCTCACCCACGGACAGGGTCTACGAGCAGTACTTC
TRBD1 | - | TRBJ1-4 | TRBV24-1 | CATSDPQGSANEKLFF | TGTGCCACCAGTGATCCACAGGGGTCAGCTAATGAAAAACTGTTTTTT
TRBD2 | - | TRBJ2-7 | TRBV7-9 | CASSRTSGGAYEQYF | TGTGCCAGCAGCCGTACTAGCGGGGGGGCGTACGAGCAGTACTTC
TRBD1 | - | TRBJ2-2 | TRBV9 | CASSVLQGAGELFF | TGTGCCAGCAGCGTATTACAGGGGGCCGGGGAGCTGTTTTTT
TRBD1 | once | TRBJ1-3 | TRBV12-5 | CASGGGTDRNTIYF | TGTGCTAGTGGTGGCGGGACAGACAGAAACACCATATATTTT
TRBD1 | - | TRBJ2-1 | TRBV6-5 | CASYSGTGVYNEQFF | TGTGCCAGCTATTCGGGGACAGGGGTGTACAATGAGCAGTTCTTC
- | - | TRBJ2-7 | TRBV11-3 | CASSRTGGDYEQYF | TGTGCCAGCAGCCGCACCGGCGGGGACTACGAGCAGTACTTC
TRBD1 | - | TRBJ2-2 | TRBV4-2 | CASSRGQAATGELFF | TGTGCCAGCAGCCGCGGACAGGCGGCCACCGGGGAGCTGTTTTTT
TRBD1 | - | TRBJ2-2 | TRBV7-9 | CASRGTENTGELFF | TGTGCCAGCCGAGGGACAGAGAACACCGGGGAGCTGTTTTTT